This entry lists 13 T cell receptor beta chains sequenced from one sample in a study of T cells in Graves' hyperthyroidism and ophthalmopathy. It was RNA transcripts that yielded the amplified TCR beta CDR3 regions. Researchers ran a first-round RT-PCR on the TCR CDR3 using the HTBI primer set. Via MiXCR, TCRdb re-called the multiplex PCR reads, giving one row per CDR3 protein. The table has about 600,000 distinct CDR3 sequences, 15% to 20% seen once; the top ten hold around 3.5%. Sequencing input: blood. These receptor sequences come from a woman in her thirties or forties with Graves' ophthalmopathy.

The gene calls are TRBV11-3 and TRBJ1-4, with D tentatively TRBD1 (5 bases). CDR1 and CDR2 (germline): SGHNT, YENEEA. The V end lost 5 bases, the J end lost 5 bases, and 12 bases lay between the germline ends. The CDR3 covers 14 residues. The CDR3 here is CASSLGEGNEKLFF. The CDR3 region has the DNA TGTGCCAGCAGCCTTGGTGAGGGGAATGAAAAACTGTTTTTT. The full variable domain, completed using reference TRBV11-3 and TRBJ1-4, is EAGVVQSPRYKIIEKKQPVAFWCNPISGHNTLYWYLQNLGQGPELLIRYENEEAVDDSQLPKDRFSAERLKGVDSTLKIQPAELGDSAVYLCASSLGEGNEKLFFGSGTQLSVL.

This chain links TRBV7-3 with TRBJ2-3, with D unresolved. Germline V gene lookup returns CDR1 SGHTA and CDR2 FQGTGA. V was shortened by 1 base and J by 5 bases, with 10 bases between the two germline ends. This CDR3 comprises 14 residues. CDR3 region: CASSLNSLGDTQYF. CDR3 nucleotide sequence: TGTGCCAGCAGCTTAAACTCGCTAGGAGATACGCAGTATTTT.

This clonotype was seen at least ten times. This chain uses TRBV11-2 with TRBJ2-5; TRBD2 is a possible D gene (6 bases). Germline CDR1 SGHAT, CDR2 FQNNGV. This CDR3 has 15 residues. Between the trimmed V and J ends, which lost 5 bases and 0 bases, there was a span of 13 bases. The CDR3 sequence: CASSDTRRDQETQYF. Written as DNA, the CDR3 is TGTGCCAGCAGCGACACTAGGAGGGACCAAGAGACCCAGTACTTC.

There are many counts of this clonotype. The chain combines TRBV20-1 with TRBJ1-1; D might be TRBD1 (5 bases). Germline assignment: CDR1 DFQATT and CDR2 SNEGSKA (reference sequence). Trimming cost V 0 bases and J 3 bases, with 11 bases left between them. The CDR3 totals 14 residues. The CDR3 spells CSARELRRDTEAFF. CDR3 in DNA: TGCAGTGCTAGAGAGCTCCGCAGGGACACTGAAGCTTTCTTT.

This clonotype was detected ten times or more. The chain combines TRBV3-1 with TRBJ1-5; the match to TRBD1 covers 8 bases. Trimming at V came to 0 bases and at J to 6 bases, leaving 4 bases not matched to a gene. Germline V CDR1 and CDR2: LGHDT, YNNKEL (reference sequence). The CDR3 is 15 amino acids. CDR3 bases: TGTGCCAGCAGCCAAGACCAGGGGGCTTTTCAGCCCCAGCATTTT. Translation: CASSQDQGAFQPQHF.

The count of this clonotype is one. The gene calls are TRBV27 and TRBJ2-7; perhaps TRBD1 as D (5 bases). The CDR3 is 15 amino acids. Trimming took off 0 bases at V and 3 bases at J, with 12 bases between the two ends. Per the germline V gene, CDR1 is MNHEY and CDR2 is SMNVEV (reference sequence). The CDR3 nucleotides are TGTGCCAGCAGTTTATCCCCAGGGCCGTACTACGAGCAGTACTTC. Encoded protein: CASSLSPGPYYEQYF.

In this sample, this clonotype turned up many times. The V call is TRBV3-1, the J call TRBJ2-7; no reliable D call. This CDR3 comprises 11 residues. V dropped 2 bases and J dropped 6 bases, with 5 bases sitting between them. The germline V gene encodes CDR1 LGHDT and CDR2 YNNKEL (reference sequence). The chain's CDR3 is CASSQLGEQYF. For the CDR3, the DNA is TGTGCCAGCAGCCAATTAGGCGAGCAGTACTTC.

This clonotype was found many times. The chain is built from TRBV20-1 and TRBJ2-1, with TRBD2 matching over 12 bases. CDR1 is DFQATT and CDR2 is SNEGSKA in the germline V gene (reference sequence). The V and J ends lost 3 bases and 3 bases, in that order; junction bases with no gene match: 6. This CDR3 is built from 16 residues. The DNA of the CDR3 is TGCAGTGCTAGGGCGACTAGCGGGGGTGACTACAATGAGCAGTTCTTC. This encodes CSARATSGGDYNEQFF.

The chain employs TRBV18 and TRBJ2-6; no reliable D call. The CDR3 is made up of 16 amino acids. Germline CDR1 KGHSH, CDR2 LQKENI. V dropped 2 bases and J dropped 0 bases, with 8 bases sitting between them. The CDR3 protein is CASSPDLSSGANVLTF. The CDR3 DNA reads TGTGCCAGCTCACCAGACCTAAGCTCTGGGGCCAACGTCCTGACTTTC.

For this clonotype: With a much larger clone just one base away, this may be a read error. The V call is TRBV28, the J call TRBJ2-7; 10 nucleotides match TRBD2. The CDR3 sequence is 15 residues long. V was clipped by 3 bases and J by 7 bases; unmatched bases: 9. The germline V gene has CDR1 MDHEN and CDR2 SYDVKM. The CDR3 nucleotides are TGTGCCAGCAGTTTCGGGGCTAGCGGGAGTGATGAGCAGTACTTC. Protein product: CASSFGASGSDEQYF.

For this clonotype: This CDR3 is missing its conserved last phenylalanine or tryptophan, likely due to a read error. V is TRBV6-1 and J is TRBJ2-1; 10 bases fit TRBD2. Per the germline V gene, CDR1 is MNHNS and CDR2 is SASEGT. CDR3 length equals 14 residues. Germline trimming cut 6 bases from V and 5 bases from J; bases unmatched to any gene: 4. Here the CDR3 reads CASRGTSANNEQFL. CDR3 DNA: TGTGCCAGCAGGGGGACTAGCGCAAACAATGAGCAGTTCCTC.

In this sample, this clonotype turned up many times. CDR3 bases: TGTGCCAGCACCCCTTGGGTTGGACAGGGTCAAGAGACCCAGTACTTC. Its protein is CASTPWVGQGQETQYF. The J gene is TRBJ2-5, the V gene TRBV5-5, with 8 bases that match TRBD1. Germline V lookup: CDR1 SGHKS, CDR2 YYEKEE (reference sequence). This CDR3 is 16 amino acids long. V was clipped by 6 bases and J by 2 bases; unmatched bases: 12.

This clonotype occurred a few times. The chain recombines TRBV5-1 with TRBJ2-1, with D perhaps matching TRBD1 or TRBD2 (6 bases each). Deletions cut 3 bases from V and 0 bases from J, with 22 bases between. CDR1 and CDR2 from the germline V gene are SGHRS and YFSETQ. This CDR3 has 19 amino acids. CDR3 coding DNA: TGCGCCAGCAGCTCTATGGGGGGCCGAGACCCTAACTCCTACAATGAGCAGTTCTTC. This encodes CASSSMGGRDPNSYNEQFF.